The source of this TCR beta chain is a study of CD8+ T cells in alopecia areata. Study summary: Patients received oral tofacitinib, 5 to 10 mg twice daily, for moderate-to-severe alopecia areata. Findings and caveats of the study: Uncertainty remains about how baseline CD8+ expansion links to response, with one nonresponder.

The V gene's germline CDR1 is LGHNA and CDR2 YSLEER. CDR3 length: 14 residues. V was trimmed by 3 bases and J by 1 base, leaving 6 bases between them. cDNA prepared by RNA extraction and subsequent reverse transcription served as the template for sequencing. The data were produced by immunoSEQ multiplex PCR, yet TCRdb's version contains in-frame clones alone and is incomplete. The profile shows 70,000 or so clones, 25% to 35% of them singletons. Treatment denoted: oral pan-JAK inhibitor, 5-10 mg twice daily. This clone has a handful of counts. Its target is unknown. V gene TRBV4-3 combines with J gene TRBJ2-2; D may be TRBD2 (5 bases). The TCR was taken from a human donor with alopecia areata. The input for sequencing was CD8+ T cells sorted from blood, taken at week 4, from a patient treated with tofacitinib. CDR3 in DNA: TGCGCCAGCAGCCACGCGGGGAACACCGGGGAGCTGTTTTTT. Translation: CASSHAGNTGELFF.